This record looks at one T cell receptor beta chain sequence and its context. As originally analysed: Nucleated cell number was recorded as an estimate derived from reference gene primer amplification. The repertoire was sequenced with immunoSEQ multiplex PCR; TCRdb's copy has only in-frame clones and lacks some. That table furnishes V, J and clone size, whereas the DNA furnished D and trimming. The sample holds roughly 97,000 clones, around 87% seen once. Germline CDR1 LNHNV, CDR2 YYDKDF (reference sequence). This CDR3 is built from 13 residues. Trimming took off 0 bases at V and 17 bases at J, with 16 bases between the two ends. This record comes from a study of blood T cell repertoires in COVID-19. Study details: Samples of COVID-19 (acute and convalescent) were obtained from the United States, Italy and Spain. PBMCs, B-cell-depleted T cells, or T cells were the source of the cDNA or gDNA that made up the material.

J is TRBJ1-4 and V is TRBV15; D not resolved. The material sequenced was peripheral blood. The TCR was taken from a human donor in a cohort sampled during active COVID-19. CDR3 bases: TGTGCCACCAGCAGAGATCGGGATTCCAATTTCTTTTTT. It specifies CATSRDRDSNFFF.